These 23 T cell receptor beta chains were all obtained from the same sample, sequenced in a study of CD8+ T cells in alopecia areata. TCR sequencing used cDNA made by reverse transcription of extracted RNA. Sequencing was performed with immunoSEQ multiplex PCR; in TCRdb, only in-frame clones are kept and a portion is missing. The sample comprises around 190,000 clones, about three fifths of which are singletons, and about 1.3% rests with the top ten. Noted treatment: oral pan-JAK inhibitor, 5-10 mg twice daily. Sequencing used CD4+ T cells sorted from blood, obtained around week 50, from a patient treated with tofacitinib. These receptors were collected from a human donor with alopecia areata.

The V gene is TRBV30, the J gene TRBJ2-6; 7 bases are shared with TRBD1. This CDR3 contains 15 residues. Germline V gene lookup returns CDR1 GTSNPN and CDR2 SVGIG (reference sequence). V lost 6 bases and J lost 3; bases outside the gene matches: 8. CDR3 sequence: CACRQGVGGANVLTF. DNA for the CDR3: TGTGCCTGCCGACAGGGAGTAGGTGGGGCCAACGTCCTGACTTTC.

This clone was observed a single time. The V call is TRBV2, the J call TRBJ2-3, with D unresolved. Germline V gene sequence: CDR1 SNHLY, CDR2 FYNNEI. Trimming took 3 bases from V and 4 from J, leaving 8 bases between them. The CDR3 spans 13 residues. The CDR3: CASSDAVSDTQYF. The CDR3 DNA reads TGTGCCAGCAGTGATGCAGTATCAGATACGCAGTATTTT.

V gene TRBV5-1 combines with J gene TRBJ2-7; 9 nucleotides agree with TRBD1. There are 16 residues in the CDR3. Germline trimming cut 0 bases from V and 3 bases from J; bases unmatched to any gene: 7. CDR1 is SGHRS and CDR2 is YFSETQ in the germline V gene. The CDR3 sequence is CASSLAEGQGLYEQYF. In DNA form, the CDR3 reads TGCGCCAGCAGCTTGGCCGAGGGACAGGGACTCTACGAGCAGTACTTC.

The V and J genes are TRBV29-1 and TRBJ1-1, with D uncertain. The CDR3 is made up of 12 amino acids. The V gene's germline CDR1 is SQVTM and CDR2 ANQGSEA. Between the trimmed V and J ends, which lost 0 bases and 0 bases, there was a span of 2 bases. The CDR3 sequence is CSVEDMNTEAFF. The CDR3, as DNA: TGCAGCGTTGAAGACATGAACACTGAAGCTTTCTTT. Variable domain in full (rest from reference TRBV29-1 and TRBJ1-1): SAVISQKPSRDICQRGTSLTIQCQVDSQVTMMFWYRQQPGQSLTLIATANQGSEATYESGFVIDKFPISRPNLTFSTLTVSNMSPEDSSIYLCSVEDMNTEAFFGQGTRLTVV.

Notes on this clone: This sample includes further DNA sequences coding for the same CDR3. This sequence joins TRBV29-1 and TRBJ1-4; D is ambiguous. Trimming cost V 4 bases and J 8 bases, with 8 bases left between them. The CDR3 spans 11 residues. Germline-derived CDR1 and CDR2 are SQVTM and ANQGSEA. CDR3 sequence: CSVGSGEKLFF. The CDR3 bases are TGCAGCGTTGGTAGCGGCGAAAAACTGTTTTTT.

V usage is TRBV30 and J usage is TRBJ1-5; D perhaps matches TRBD1 (5 bases). The V end was cut by 4 bases, the J end by 3 bases, with 10 bases between. There are 13 residues in the CDR3. Germline V gene lookup returns CDR1 GTSNPN and CDR2 SVGIG (reference sequence). CDR3 in amino acids: CAWNQGDNQPQHF. The CDR3 DNA follows: TGTGCCTGGAACCAGGGCGACAATCAGCCCCAGCATTTT.

The V gene is TRBV7-6, the J gene TRBJ2-6, with TRBD2 identical over 8 bases. The germline V gene has CDR1 SGHVS and CDR2 FNYEAQ. Trimming removed 0 bases from V and 8 bases from J; junction bases left unmatched: 9. This CDR3 contains 17 residues. The CDR3 DNA reads TGTGCCAGCAGCTTAGCGTCCGGGGGGGCCGGGACCAACGTCCTGACTTTC. Amino acids: CASSLASGGAGTNVLTF.

The chain employs TRBV30 and TRBJ1-4; D uncertain. Trimming stripped 0 bases from V and 8 bases from J, with 13 bases between. CDR1 is GTSNPN, CDR2 SVGIG, per germline (reference sequence). CDR3 size: 14 residues. CDR3 in DNA: TGTGCCTGGAGTGTAGATGGGTCAGGCGAAAAACTGTTTTTT. Protein sequence: CAWSVDGSGEKLFF. The whole variable domain, remainder taken from reference TRBV30 and TRBJ1-4, is SQTIHQWPATLVQPVGSPLSLECTVEGTSNPNLYWYRQAAGRGLQLLFYSVGIGQISSEVPQNLSASRPQDRQFILSSKKLLLSDSGFYLCAWSVDGSGEKLFFGSGTQLSVL.

In its sample, this clone was seen a few times. In the same sample, other DNA sequences code for this CDR3. The rearrangement uses TRBV29-1 and TRBJ2-7; possibly TRBD2 for D (6 bases). The germline gives CDR1 SQVTM, CDR2 ANQGSEA. Trimming shortened V by 6 bases and J by 4 bases, and 7 bases separated the two germline ends. CDR3 length: 10 amino acids. The CDR3 loop is CSVGGYEQYF. For the CDR3, the DNA is TGCAGCGTGGGGGGATACGAGCAGTACTTC.

The chain recombines TRBV7-3 with TRBJ1-1, with D unresolved. From germline, CDR1 is SGHTA and CDR2 FQGTGA. CDR3 length: 14 amino acids. V dropped 3 bases and J dropped 0 bases, with 8 bases sitting between them. In nucleotides, the CDR3 is TGTGCCAGCAGCTTTTCTGGCATGAACACTGAAGCTTTCTTT. Translated, it gives CASSFSGMNTEAFF.

This clone was detected a few times. The chain recombines TRBV29-1 with TRBJ2-7; D remains ambiguous. The ends were cut back, 2 bases at V and 1 base at J, with 9 bases in the middle. CDR1 is SQVTM and CDR2 is ANQGSEA in the germline V gene. CDR3 size: 13 residues. As DNA, the CDR3 is TGCAGCGTTGAAACGAAAATGTCCTACGAGCAGTACTTC. Translating gives CSVETKMSYEQYF.

V usage is TRBV9 and J usage is TRBJ2-3, with D uncertain. Trimming left V 4 bases short and J 3 bases short, with 15 bases between. This CDR3 has 15 amino acids. CDR1 and CDR2 from the germline V gene are SGDLS and YYNGEE. CDR3 nucleotides: TGTGCCAGCAGCCCGATGTCCGATAGGACAGATACGCAGTATTTT. The encoded protein is CASSPMSDRTDTQYF. The full variable domain, completed using reference TRBV9 and TRBJ2-3, is DSGVTQTPKHLITATGQRVTLRCSPRSGDLSVYWYQQSLDQGLQFLIQYYNGEERAKGNILERFSAQQFPDLHSELNLSSLELGDSALYFCASSPMSDRTDTQYFGPGTRLTVL.

The chain combines TRBV7-2 with TRBJ2-3; D gene uncertain. The CDR3 loop spans 16 amino acids. Per the germline V gene, CDR1 is SGHTA and CDR2 is FQGNSA. The germline V and J ends were trimmed by 0 bases and 0 bases, with 10 bases remaining between them. In nucleotides, the CDR3 is TGTGCCAGCAGCTTAGCGGAGACTTCTAGCACAGATACGCAGTATTTT. Its translation: CASSLAETSSTDTQYF.

V usage is TRBV7-2 and J usage is TRBJ2-5; no firm D call. V dropped 0 bases and J dropped 5 bases, with 7 bases sitting between them. CDR3 length equals 13 residues. CDR1 is SGHTA, CDR2 FQGNSA, per germline. In DNA form, the CDR3 reads TGTGCCAGCAGCTTAGCTCCCCGGGAGACCCAGTACTTC. Translating gives CASSLAPRETQYF.

The table lists this clone with a few counts. The rearrangement links TRBV7-2 to TRBJ2-2; D is uncertain. With 1 base removed from V and 7 bases from J, the gap between germline ends came to 10 bases. The CDR3 totals 14 residues. Germline V gene sequence: CDR1 SGHTA, CDR2 FQGNSA. CDR3 protein: CASSLGADIGELFF. For the CDR3, the DNA is TGTGCCAGCAGCTTAGGAGCTGACATCGGGGAGCTGTTTTTT.

The rearrangement links TRBV5-1 to TRBJ2-6; D not certain. V lost 5 bases and J lost 0, with 12 bases in between. The length of the CDR3 is 16 residues. Germline lookup yields CDR1 SGHRS and CDR2 YFSETQ. The CDR3 DNA follows: TGCGCCAGCAGAGTGACGGCGAGCTCTGGGGCCAACGTCCTGACTTTC. Its protein product is CASRVTASSGANVLTF.

The chain has TRBV4-3 and TRBJ2-3, with D possibly matching TRBD2 (7 bases). The germline CDR1 and CDR2 sequences are LGHNA and YSLEER. With 4 bases removed from V and 0 bases from J, the gap between germline ends came to 14 bases. The CDR3 consists of 16 residues. This CDR3 is CASSLDRGGSTDTQYF. The CDR3 coding sequence is TGCGCCAGCAGCCTTGATAGGGGGGGTAGCACAGATACGCAGTATTTT.

V usage is TRBV25-1 and J usage is TRBJ1-5, with 7 bases that match TRBD1. CDR3 length: 13 amino acids. Germline CDR1 MGHDK, CDR2 SYGVNS. The junction had 1 base not matched to a gene; V was cut back by 4 bases and J by 4 bases. The CDR3 spells CASSGQGNQPQHF. The CDR3 DNA is TGTGCCAGCAGTGGACAGGGTAATCAGCCCCAGCATTTT.

This clone was seen a few times. The chain combines TRBV9 with TRBJ2-2, with D possibly TRBD2 on 6 matching bases. The CDR3 consists of 15 residues. V was clipped by 2 bases and J by 0 bases, with 8 bases between them. CDR1 SGDLS and CDR2 YYNGEE come from the germline V gene. The CDR3 nucleotides read TGTGCCAGCAGCGTTACGGGGGCGAACACCGGGGAGCTGTTTTTT. This sequence encodes CASSVTGANTGELFF.

This clone was recorded a few times. The gene calls are TRBV28 and TRBJ1-5, with a weak D call TRBD1 (6 bases). The V gene's germline CDR1 is MDHEN and CDR2 SYDVKM. V lost 8 bases and J 5 bases, leaving 10 bases between the germline ends. The CDR3 is made up of 12 amino acids. CDR3 in DNA: TGTGCCAGCGAGACAGGATATCAGCCCCAGCATTTT. Protein: CASETGYQPQHF.

This clone has just a few counts. The chain has TRBV30 and TRBJ2-7; D gene unclear. The CDR3 is made up of 11 amino acids. The germline V and J ends were trimmed by 3 bases and 5 bases, with 8 bases remaining between them. Germline V CDR1 and CDR2: GTSNPN, SVGIG (reference sequence). The CDR3 protein is CAWRIVDEQYF. CDR3 sequence (DNA): TGTGCCTGGAGAATCGTGGACGAGCAGTACTTC.

The chain couples TRBV7-9 to TRBJ2-1, with a possible D match to TRBD1 (5 bases). The CDR3 contains 13 residues. Germline V CDR1 and CDR2: SEHNR, FQNEAQ (reference sequence). The V gene lost 5 bases and the J gene lost 6 bases, with 11 bases spanning the gap. CDR3 in amino acids: CASSPGISNEQFF. CDR3 in DNA: TGTGCCAGCAGCCCAGGGATTTCCAATGAGCAGTTCTTC.

In regard to this clone: The sample holds other DNA sequences that translate to the same CDR3. The CDR3 protein is CSVETGRGETQYF. The CDR3 DNA follows: TGCAGCGTTGAAACAGGGAGGGGGGAGACCCAGTACTTC. This chain connects TRBV29-1 to TRBJ2-5, with D tentatively TRBD2 (7 bases). V shed 2 bases and J shed 5 bases, with 12 bases lying between them. Germline V gives CDR1 SQVTM, CDR2 ANQGSEA. CDR3 length: 13 residues.